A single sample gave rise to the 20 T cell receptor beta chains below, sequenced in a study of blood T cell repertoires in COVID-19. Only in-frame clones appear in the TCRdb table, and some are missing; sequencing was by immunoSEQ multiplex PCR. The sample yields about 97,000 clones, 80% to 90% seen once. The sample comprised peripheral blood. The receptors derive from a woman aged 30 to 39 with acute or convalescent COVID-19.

The CDR3 bases are TGTGCCAGCTCTGCTGGACAGGGTCCATCTAACTATGGCTACACCTTC. Translation: CASSAGQGPSNYGYTF. The genes are TRBV18 and TRBJ1-2; TRBD1 aligns across 8 bases. The junction had 9 bases not matched to a gene; V was cut back by 6 bases and J by 0 bases. This CDR3 has 16 amino acids. Germline assignment: CDR1 KGHSH and CDR2 LQKENI.

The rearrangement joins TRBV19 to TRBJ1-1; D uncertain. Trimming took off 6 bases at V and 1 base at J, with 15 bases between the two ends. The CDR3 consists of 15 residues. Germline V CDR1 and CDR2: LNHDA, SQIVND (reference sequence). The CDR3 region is CASSPPGERNTEAFF. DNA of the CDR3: TGTGCCAGTAGCCCACCGGGAGAAAGGAACACTGAAGCTTTCTTT.

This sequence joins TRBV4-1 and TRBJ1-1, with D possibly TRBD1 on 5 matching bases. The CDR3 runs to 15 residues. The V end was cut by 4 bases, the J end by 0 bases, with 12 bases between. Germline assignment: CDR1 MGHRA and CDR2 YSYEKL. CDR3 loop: CASSPPPGVNTEAFF. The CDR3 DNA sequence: TGCGCCAGCAGCCCTCCCCCGGGGGTGAACACTGAAGCTTTCTTT.

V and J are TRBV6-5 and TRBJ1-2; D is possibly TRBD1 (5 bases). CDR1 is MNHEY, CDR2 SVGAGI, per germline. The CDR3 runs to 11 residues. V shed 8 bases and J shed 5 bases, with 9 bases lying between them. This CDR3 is CASLTGYGYTF. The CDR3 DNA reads TGTGCCAGCCTTACAGGATATGGCTACACCTTC.

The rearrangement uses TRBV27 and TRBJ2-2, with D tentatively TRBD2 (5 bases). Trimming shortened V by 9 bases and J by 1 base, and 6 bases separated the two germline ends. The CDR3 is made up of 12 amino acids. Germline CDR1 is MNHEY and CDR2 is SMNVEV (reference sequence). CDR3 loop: CASRGNTGELFF. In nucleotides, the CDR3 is TGTGCCAGTCGGGGGAACACCGGGGAGCTGTTTTTT.

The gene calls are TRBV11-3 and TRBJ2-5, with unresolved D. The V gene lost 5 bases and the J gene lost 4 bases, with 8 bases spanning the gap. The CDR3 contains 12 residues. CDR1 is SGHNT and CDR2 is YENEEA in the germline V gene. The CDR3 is CASSERSETQYF. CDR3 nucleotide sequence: TGTGCCAGCAGCGAGAGGTCAGAGACCCAGTACTTC.

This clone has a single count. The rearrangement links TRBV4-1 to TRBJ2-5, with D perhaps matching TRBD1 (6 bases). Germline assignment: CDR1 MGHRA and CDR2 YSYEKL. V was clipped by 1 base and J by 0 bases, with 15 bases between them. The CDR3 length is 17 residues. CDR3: CASSQVPGHEYQETQYF. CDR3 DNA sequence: TGCGCCAGCAGCCAAGTTCCGGGACACGAGTACCAAGAGACCCAGTACTTC.

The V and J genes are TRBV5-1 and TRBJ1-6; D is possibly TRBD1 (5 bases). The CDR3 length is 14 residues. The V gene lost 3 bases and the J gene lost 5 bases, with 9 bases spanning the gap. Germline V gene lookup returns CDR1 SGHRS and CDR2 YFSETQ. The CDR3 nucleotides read TGCGCCAGCAGCTCCAGGGTAGATAATTCACCCCTCCACTTT. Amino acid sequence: CASSSRVDNSPLHF.

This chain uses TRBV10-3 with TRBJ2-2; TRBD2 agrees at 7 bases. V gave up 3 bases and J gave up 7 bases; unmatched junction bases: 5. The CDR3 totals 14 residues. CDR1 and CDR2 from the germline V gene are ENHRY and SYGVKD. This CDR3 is CAISDPRGVGELFF. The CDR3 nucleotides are TGTGCCATCAGTGATCCCCGGGGGGTCGGGGAGCTGTTTTTT.

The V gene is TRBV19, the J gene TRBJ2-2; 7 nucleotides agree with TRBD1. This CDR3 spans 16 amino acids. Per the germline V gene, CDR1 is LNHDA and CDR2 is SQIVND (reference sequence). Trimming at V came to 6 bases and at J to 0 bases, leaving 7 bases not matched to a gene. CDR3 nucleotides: TGTGCCAGTAGCACCCTCGGGACAGCGAACACCGGGGAGCTGTTTTTT. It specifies CASSTLGTANTGELFF.

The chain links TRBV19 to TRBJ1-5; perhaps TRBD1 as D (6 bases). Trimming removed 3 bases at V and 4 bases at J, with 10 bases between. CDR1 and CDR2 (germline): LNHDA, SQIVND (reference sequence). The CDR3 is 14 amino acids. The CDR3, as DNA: TGTGCCAGTAGTATCCTCCAGGGGAATCAGCCCCAGCATTTT. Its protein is CASSILQGNQPQHF.

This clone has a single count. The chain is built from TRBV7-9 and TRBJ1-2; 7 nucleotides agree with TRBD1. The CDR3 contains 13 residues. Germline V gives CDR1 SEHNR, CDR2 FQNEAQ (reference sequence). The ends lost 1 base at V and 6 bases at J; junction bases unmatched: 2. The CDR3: CASSLGQGDGYTF. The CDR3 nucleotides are TGTGCCAGCAGCTTAGGACAGGGAGATGGCTACACCTTC. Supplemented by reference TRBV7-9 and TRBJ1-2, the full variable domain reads DTGVSQNPRHKITKRGQNVTFRCDPISEHNRLYWYRQTLGQGPEFLTYFQNEAQLEKSRLLSDRFSAERPKGSFSTLEIQRTEQGDSAMYLCASSLGQGDGYTFGSGTRLTVV.

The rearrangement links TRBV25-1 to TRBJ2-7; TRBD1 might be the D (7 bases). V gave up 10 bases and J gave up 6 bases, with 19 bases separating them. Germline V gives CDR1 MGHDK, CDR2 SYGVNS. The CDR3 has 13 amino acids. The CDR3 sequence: CATEPYRGGEQYF. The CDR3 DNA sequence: TGTGCCACCGAGCCTTACAGGGGAGGCGAGCAGTACTTC.

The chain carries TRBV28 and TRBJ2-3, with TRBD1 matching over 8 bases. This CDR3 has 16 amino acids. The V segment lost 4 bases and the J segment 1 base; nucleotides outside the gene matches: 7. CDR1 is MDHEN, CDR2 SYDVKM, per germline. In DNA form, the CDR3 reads TGTGCCAGCAGTTCAAACCCAGGGGGCCGCACAGATACGCAGTATTTT. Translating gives CASSSNPGGRTDTQYF.

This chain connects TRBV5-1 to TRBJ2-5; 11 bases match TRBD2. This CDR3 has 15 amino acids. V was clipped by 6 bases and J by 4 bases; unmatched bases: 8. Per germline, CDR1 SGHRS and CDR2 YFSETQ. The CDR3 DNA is TGCGCCAGCACCATACTAGCGGGGGAGGGAGAGACCCAGTACTTC. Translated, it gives CASTILAGEGETQYF.

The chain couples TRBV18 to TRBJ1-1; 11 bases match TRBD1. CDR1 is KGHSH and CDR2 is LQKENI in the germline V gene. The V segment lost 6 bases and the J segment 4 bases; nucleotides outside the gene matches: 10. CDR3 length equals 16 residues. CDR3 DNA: TGTGCCAGCTCTCCCGGGACAGGGGGTCAGGTCACTGAAGCTTTCTTT. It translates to CASSPGTGGQVTEAFF.

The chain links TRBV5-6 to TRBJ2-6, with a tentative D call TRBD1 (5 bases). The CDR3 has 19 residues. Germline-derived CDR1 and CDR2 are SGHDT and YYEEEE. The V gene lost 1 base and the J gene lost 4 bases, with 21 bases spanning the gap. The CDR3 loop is CASSLRRTGLALGANVLTF. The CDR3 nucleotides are TGTGCCAGCAGCTTGAGGAGAACAGGTTTAGCTCTGGGGGCCAACGTCCTGACTTTC.

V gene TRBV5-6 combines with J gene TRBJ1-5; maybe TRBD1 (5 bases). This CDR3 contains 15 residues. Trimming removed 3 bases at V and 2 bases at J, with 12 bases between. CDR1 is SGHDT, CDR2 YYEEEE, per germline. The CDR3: CASSSLRGGNQPQHF. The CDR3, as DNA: TGTGCCAGCAGCTCTCTTAGGGGCGGCAATCAGCCCCAGCATTTT.

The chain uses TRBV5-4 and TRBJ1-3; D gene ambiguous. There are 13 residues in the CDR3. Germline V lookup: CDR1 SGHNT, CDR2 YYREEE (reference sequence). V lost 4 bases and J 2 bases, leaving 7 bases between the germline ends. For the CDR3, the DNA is TGTGCCAGCAGCCCCGTAGCTGGAAACACCATATATTTT. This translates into CASSPVAGNTIYF.

The CDR3 loop reads CATSRALREQYF. The DNA for the CDR3 is TGTGCCACCAGCAGAGCCCTCCGGGAGCAGTACTTC. The V and J genes are TRBV15 and TRBJ2-7; D gene uncertain. The CDR3 contains 12 residues. V lost 1 base to trimming and J lost 7 bases, with 8 bases between them. Germline V gene lookup returns CDR1 LNHNV and CDR2 YYDKDF (reference sequence).